This TCR beta chain was profiled in a study of cytomegalovirus exposure and HLA in healthy donors. The wider study: For the approximately 360 genotyped donors, 81% fell within the Caucasian-associated ancestry cluster.

About this clone: Antigen specificity is unknown.

Study-wide results and caveats: After further analysis at a later stage, 16,951 TCR beta sequences were associated with HLA alleles at 0.05 false discovery rate. About 90% or about 30% of the time was how often most TCR beta V segments were productive, according to an earlier analysis.

The PCR contained 60 Vbeta and 13 Jbeta primers. Libraries were prepared by immunoSEQ multiplex PCR; TCRdb keeps only in-frame clonotypes and omits some of them. This sample has tens of thousands of clones; less than 85% occur once, and the top ten carry 2.1%. Germline V gene lookup returns CDR1 MNHEY and CDR2 SMNVEV (reference sequence). The CDR3 contains 13 residues. With 5 bases clipped from V and 8 bases from J, the junction kept 7 bases outside the gene matches. The rearrangement uses TRBV27 and TRBJ1-2, with TRBD1 matching over 8 bases. Sequenced material: PBMCs. This clonotype was sampled from a man aged 18-30 years in good health and CMV-seronegative. The chain's CDR3 is CASSRRTGFGYTF. The CDR3 DNA reads TGTGCCAGCAGTCGAAGGACAGGGTTCGGCTACACCTTC.